This T cell receptor (beta chain) was obtained from a study of identifying expanded T cells in peripheral blood. TCRdb's copy holds only in-frame clones and misses some; the assay was immunoSEQ multiplex PCR. This sample yields about 90,000 clones, of which more than 75% are seen a single time; roughly 4.1% belongs to the top ten. Study-level findings and limits: Variance in clone template counts between approximately 2-week samples significantly increased with total template count across all healthy donors. Differentially abundant clones: about 1.2 between replicates, 16.4 at approximately two weeks, around 19 at four.

In the case of this clone: Antigen specificity is unknown.

During the collection period, no donor immune events like infections were recorded. Looked up from germline, CDR1 is WNHNN and CDR2 is SYGVQD (reference sequence). Unmatched junction bases numbered 2, after V lost 5 bases and J lost 3 bases. This CDR3 has 15 amino acids. Sample: blood. This TCR came from a person between 18 and 75 years old in good health. The chain employs TRBV10-1 and TRBJ1-6; TRBD1 aligns across 9 bases. The CDR3: CASSQDRGYNSPLHF. The CDR3 DNA is TGCGCCAGCAGTCAGGACAGGGGCTATAATTCACCCCTCCACTTT.